This T cell receptor beta chain was captured in a study of shared clonotypes between healthy human individuals. Deep was the level at which the assay was run. Data came from immunoSEQ multiplex PCR; TCRdb stores just in-frame clones and leaves some out. The profile shows a few hundred thousand clones, 65% to 80% of them singletons. The CDR3 has 14 amino acids. V was pared by 10 bases and J by 4 bases, with 12 bases of the junction left unmatched. Germline-derived CDR1 and CDR2 are MNHNY and SVGAGI (reference sequence). The TCR originated in a woman between 40 and 55 years old in good health. Some clones in this sample may be carry-over from other donors' samples. Sequencing used PBMCs. The chain combines TRBV6-6 with TRBJ1-2; 7 bases fit TRBD1. CDR3 coding DNA: TGTGCCACAAGGGGGGCAGGGGGTATCTATGGCTACACCTTC. This codes for CATRGAGGIYGYTF.